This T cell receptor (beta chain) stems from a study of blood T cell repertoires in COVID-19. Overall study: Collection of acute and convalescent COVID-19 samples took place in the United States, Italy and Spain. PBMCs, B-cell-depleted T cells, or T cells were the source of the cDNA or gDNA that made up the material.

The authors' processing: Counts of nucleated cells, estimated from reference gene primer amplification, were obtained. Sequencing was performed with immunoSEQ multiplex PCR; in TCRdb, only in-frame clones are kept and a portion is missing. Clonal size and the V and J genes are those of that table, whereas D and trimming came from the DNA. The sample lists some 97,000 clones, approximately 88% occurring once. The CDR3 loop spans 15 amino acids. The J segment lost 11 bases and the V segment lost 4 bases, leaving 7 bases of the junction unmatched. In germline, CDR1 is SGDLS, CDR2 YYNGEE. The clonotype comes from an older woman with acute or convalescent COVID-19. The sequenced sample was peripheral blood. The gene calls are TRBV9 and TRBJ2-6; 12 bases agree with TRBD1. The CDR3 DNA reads TGTGCCAGCAGCCCCCGGGACAGGGGGCGAGACGTCCTGACTTTC. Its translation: CASSPRDRGRDVLTF. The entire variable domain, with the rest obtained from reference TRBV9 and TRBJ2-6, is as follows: DSGVTQTPKHLITATGQRVTLRCSPRSGDLSVYWYQQSLDQGLQFLIQYYNGEERAKGNILERFSAQQFPDLHSELNLSSLELGDSALYFCASSPRDRGRDVLTFGAGSRLTVL.